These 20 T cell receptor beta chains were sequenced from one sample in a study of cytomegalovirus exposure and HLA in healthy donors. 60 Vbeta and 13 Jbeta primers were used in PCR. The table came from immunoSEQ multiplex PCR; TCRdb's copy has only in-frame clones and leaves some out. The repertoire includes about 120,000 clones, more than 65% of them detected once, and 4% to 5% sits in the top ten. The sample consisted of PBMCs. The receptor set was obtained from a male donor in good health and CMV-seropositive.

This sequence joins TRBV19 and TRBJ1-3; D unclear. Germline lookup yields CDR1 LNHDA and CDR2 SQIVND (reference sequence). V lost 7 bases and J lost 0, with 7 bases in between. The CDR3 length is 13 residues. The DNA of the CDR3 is TGTGCCAGTACAGGCAGCTCTGGAAACACCATATATTTT. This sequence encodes CASTGSSGNTIYF.

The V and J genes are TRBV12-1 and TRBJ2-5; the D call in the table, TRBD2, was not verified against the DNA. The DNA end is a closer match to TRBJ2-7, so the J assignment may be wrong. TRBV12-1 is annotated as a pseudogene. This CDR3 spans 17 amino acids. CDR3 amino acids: CASSFAAGGPSSYEQYF. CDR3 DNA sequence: TGTGCCAGCAGCTTTGCAGCGGGAGGGCCTTCCTCCTACGAGCAGTACTTC.

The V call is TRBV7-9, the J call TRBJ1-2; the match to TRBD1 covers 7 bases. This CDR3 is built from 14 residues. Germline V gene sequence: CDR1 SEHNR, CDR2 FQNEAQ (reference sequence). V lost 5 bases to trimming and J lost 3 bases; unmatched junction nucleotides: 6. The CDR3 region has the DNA TGTGCCAGCAGCCTTTGGGACAGCCACTATGGCTACACCTTC. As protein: CASSLWDSHYGYTF.

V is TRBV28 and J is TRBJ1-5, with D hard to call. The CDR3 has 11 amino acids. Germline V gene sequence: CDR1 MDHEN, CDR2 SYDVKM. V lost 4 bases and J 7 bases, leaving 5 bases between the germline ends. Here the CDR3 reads CASSSGQPQHF. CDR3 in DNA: TGTGCCAGCAGTTCAGGACAGCCCCAGCATTTT.

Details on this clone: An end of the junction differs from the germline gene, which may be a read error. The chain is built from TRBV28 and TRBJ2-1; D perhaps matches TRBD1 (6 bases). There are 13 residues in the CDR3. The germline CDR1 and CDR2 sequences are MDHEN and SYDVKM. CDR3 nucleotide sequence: TGTGCCAGCAGTCCCTGGACAGTGAATGGGCAGTTCTTC. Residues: CASSPWTVNGQFF.

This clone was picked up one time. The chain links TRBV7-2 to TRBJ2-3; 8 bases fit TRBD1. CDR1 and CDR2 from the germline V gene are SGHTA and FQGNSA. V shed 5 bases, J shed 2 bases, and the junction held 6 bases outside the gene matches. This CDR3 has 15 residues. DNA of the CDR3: TGTGCCAGCAGCAACCGGACAGGGCTCACAGATACGCAGTATTTT. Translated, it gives CASSNRTGLTDTQYF.

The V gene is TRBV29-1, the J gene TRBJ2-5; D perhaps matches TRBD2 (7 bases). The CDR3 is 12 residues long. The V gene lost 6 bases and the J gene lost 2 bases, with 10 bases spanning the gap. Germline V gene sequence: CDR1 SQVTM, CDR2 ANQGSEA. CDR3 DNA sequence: TGCAGCGTGAGGGGGGGGCAAGAGACCCAGTACTTC. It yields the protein CSVRGGQETQYF.

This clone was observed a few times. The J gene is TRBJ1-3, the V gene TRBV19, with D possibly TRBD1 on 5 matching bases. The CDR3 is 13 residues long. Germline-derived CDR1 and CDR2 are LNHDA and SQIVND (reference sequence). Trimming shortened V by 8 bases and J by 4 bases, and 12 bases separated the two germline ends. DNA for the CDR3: TGTGCCAGTGAGGACACGTACGGAAACACCATATATTTT. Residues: CASEDTYGNTIYF.

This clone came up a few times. CDR3 DNA sequence: TGCGCCAGCAGCCAAGACAGGGGGAGAAAACTGTTTTTT. The encoded protein is CASSQDRGRKLFF. The chain joins TRBV4-1 to TRBJ1-4; 7 bases line up with TRBD1. J lost 10 bases, V lost 0 bases, and 2 bases had no gene match. CDR3 length: 13 amino acids. Germline V gives CDR1 MGHRA, CDR2 YSYEKL.

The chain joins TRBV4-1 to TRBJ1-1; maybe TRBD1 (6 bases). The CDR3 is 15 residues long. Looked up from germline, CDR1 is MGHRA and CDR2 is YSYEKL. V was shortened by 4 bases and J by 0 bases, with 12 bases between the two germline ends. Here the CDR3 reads CASSRTEIMNTEAFF. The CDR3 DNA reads TGCGCCAGCAGCCGGACAGAGATAATGAACACTGAAGCTTTCTTT.

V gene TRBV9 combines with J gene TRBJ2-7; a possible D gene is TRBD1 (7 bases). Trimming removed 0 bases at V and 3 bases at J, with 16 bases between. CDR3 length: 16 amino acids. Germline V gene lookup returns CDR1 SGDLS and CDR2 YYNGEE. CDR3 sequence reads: CASSVGEGGGYYEQYF. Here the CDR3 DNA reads TGTGCCAGCAGCGTAGGTGAAGGAGGGGGCTACTACGAGCAGTACTTC.

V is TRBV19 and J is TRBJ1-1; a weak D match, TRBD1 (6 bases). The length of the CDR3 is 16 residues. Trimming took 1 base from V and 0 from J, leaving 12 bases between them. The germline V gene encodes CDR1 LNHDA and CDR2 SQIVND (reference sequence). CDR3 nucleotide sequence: TGTGCCAGTAGTATAGTCCCCGGACAGCTGAACACTGAAGCTTTCTTT. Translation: CASSIVPGQLNTEAFF.

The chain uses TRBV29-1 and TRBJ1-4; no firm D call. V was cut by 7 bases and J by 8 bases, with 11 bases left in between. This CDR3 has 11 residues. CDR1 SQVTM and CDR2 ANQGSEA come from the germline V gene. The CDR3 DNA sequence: TGCAGCGCGTGGAGGGCGGAAAAACTGTTTTTT. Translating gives CSAWRAEKLFF.

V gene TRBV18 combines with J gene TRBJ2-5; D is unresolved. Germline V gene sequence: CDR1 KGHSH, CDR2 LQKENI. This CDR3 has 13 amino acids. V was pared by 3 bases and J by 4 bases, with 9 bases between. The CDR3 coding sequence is TGTGCCAGCTCACCTCACATCGTAGAGACCCAGTACTTC. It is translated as CASSPHIVETQYF. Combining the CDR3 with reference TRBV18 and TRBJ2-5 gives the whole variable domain NAGVMQNPRHLVRRRGQEARLRCSPMKGHSHVYWYRQLPEEGLKFMVYLQKENIIDESGMPKERFSAEFPKEGPSILRIQQVVRGDSAAYFCASSPHIVETQYFGPGTRLLVL.

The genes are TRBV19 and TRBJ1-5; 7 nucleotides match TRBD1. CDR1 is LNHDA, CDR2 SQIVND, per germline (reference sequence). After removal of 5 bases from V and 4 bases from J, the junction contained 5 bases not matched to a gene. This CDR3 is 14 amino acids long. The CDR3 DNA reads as TGTGCCAGTAGTGGGGACAGTGGAAATCAGCCCCAGCATTTT. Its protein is CASSGDSGNQPQHF.

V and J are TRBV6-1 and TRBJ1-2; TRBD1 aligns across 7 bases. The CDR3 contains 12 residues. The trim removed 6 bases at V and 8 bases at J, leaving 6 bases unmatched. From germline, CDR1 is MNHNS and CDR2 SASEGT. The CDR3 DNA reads TGTGCCAGCAGGCAGACAGGGCACGGCTACACCTTC. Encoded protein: CASRQTGHGYTF.

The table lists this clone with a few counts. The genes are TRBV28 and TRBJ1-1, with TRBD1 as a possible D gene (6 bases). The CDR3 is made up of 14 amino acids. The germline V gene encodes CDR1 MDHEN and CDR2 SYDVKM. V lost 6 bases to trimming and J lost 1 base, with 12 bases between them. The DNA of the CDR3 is TGTGCCAGCAGATTAGGGGGGGCGAACACTGAAGCTTTCTTT. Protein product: CASRLGGANTEAFF. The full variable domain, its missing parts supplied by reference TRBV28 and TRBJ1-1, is DVKVTQSSRYLVKRTGEKVFLECVQDMDHENMFWYRQDPGLGLRLIYFSYDVKMKEKGDIPEGYSVSREKKERFSLILESASTNQTSMYLCASRLGGANTEAFFGQGTRLTVV.

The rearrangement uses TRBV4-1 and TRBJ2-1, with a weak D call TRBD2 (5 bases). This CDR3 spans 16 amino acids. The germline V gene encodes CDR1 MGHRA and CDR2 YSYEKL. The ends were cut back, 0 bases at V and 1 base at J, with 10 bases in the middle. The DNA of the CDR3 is TGCGCCAGCAGCCAAGATTCTAGCTTTTCCTACAATGAGCAGTTCTTC. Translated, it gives CASSQDSSFSYNEQFF.

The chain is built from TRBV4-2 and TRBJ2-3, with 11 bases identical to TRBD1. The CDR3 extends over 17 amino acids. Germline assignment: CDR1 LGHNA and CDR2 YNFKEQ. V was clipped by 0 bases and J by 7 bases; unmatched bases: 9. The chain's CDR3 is CASSQDGQGANGNTQYF. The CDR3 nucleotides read TGTGCCAGCAGCCAAGATGGACAGGGGGCAAATGGGAATACGCAGTATTTT.

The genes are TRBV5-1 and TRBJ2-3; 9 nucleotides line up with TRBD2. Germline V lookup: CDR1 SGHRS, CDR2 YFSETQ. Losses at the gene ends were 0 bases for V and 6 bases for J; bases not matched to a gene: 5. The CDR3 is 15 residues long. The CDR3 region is CASSLGAGGWDTQYF. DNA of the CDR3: TGCGCCAGCAGCTTGGGAGCGGGGGGCTGGGATACGCAGTATTTT.